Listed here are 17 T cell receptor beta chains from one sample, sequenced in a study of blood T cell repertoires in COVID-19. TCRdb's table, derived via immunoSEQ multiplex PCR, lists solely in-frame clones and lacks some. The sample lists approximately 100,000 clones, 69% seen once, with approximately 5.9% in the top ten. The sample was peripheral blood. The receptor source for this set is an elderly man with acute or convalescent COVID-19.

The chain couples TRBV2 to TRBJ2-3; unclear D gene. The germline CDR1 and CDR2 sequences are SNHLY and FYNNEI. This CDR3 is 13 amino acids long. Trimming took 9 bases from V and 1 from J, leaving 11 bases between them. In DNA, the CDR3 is TGTGCCAGTAGATCTCAGGGCACAGATACGCAGTATTTT. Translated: CASRSQGTDTQYF.

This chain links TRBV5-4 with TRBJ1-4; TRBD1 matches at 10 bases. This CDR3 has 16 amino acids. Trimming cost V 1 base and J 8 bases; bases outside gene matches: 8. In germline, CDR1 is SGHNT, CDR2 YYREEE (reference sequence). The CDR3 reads CASSLRGTGEGEKLFF. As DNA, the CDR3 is TGTGCCAGCAGCTTGAGGGGGACAGGGGAGGGCGAAAAACTGTTTTTT.

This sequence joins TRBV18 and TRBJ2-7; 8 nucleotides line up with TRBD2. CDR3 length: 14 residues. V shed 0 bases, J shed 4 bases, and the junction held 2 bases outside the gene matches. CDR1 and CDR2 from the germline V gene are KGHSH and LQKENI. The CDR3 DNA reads TGTGCCAGCTCACCACCTGTAGCGGGGTACGAGCAGTACTTC. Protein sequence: CASSPPVAGYEQYF.

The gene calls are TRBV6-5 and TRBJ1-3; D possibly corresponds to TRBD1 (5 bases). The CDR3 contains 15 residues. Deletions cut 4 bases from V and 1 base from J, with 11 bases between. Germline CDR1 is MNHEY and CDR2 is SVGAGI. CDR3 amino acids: CASSSRGHSGNTIYF. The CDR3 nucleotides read TGTGCCAGCAGTTCCAGAGGACATTCTGGAAACACCATATATTTT.

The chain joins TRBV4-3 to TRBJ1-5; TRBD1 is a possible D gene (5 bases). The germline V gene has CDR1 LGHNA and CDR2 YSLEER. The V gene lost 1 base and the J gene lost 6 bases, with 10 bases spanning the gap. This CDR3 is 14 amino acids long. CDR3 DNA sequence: TGCGCCAGCAGCCAAGGGTTTACAGGTCAGCCCCAGCATTTT. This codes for CASSQGFTGQPQHF.

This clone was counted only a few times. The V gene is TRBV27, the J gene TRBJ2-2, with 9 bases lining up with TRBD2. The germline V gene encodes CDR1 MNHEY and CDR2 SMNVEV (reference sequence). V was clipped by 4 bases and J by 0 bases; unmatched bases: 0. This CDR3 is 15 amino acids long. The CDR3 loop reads CASSWTSANTGELFF. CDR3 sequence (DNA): TGTGCCAGCAGTTGGACTAGCGCGAACACCGGGGAGCTGTTTTTT.

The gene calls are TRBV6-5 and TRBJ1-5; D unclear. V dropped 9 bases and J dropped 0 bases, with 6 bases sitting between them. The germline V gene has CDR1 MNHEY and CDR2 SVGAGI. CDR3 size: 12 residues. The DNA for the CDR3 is TGTGCCAGTCGGTATAGCAATCAGCCCCAGCATTTT. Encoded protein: CASRYSNQPQHF.

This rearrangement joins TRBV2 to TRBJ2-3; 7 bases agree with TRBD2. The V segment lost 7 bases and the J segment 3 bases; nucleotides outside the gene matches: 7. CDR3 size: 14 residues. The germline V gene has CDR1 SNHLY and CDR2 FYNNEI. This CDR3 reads CASNWGGQTDTQYF. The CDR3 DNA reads TGTGCCAGCAATTGGGGAGGGCAAACAGATACGCAGTATTTT.

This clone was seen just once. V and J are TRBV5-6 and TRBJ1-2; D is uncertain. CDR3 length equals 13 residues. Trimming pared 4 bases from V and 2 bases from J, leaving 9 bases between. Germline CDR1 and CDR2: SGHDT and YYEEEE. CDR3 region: CASSRWENYGYTF. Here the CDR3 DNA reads TGTGCCAGCAGCCGATGGGAGAACTATGGCTACACCTTC.

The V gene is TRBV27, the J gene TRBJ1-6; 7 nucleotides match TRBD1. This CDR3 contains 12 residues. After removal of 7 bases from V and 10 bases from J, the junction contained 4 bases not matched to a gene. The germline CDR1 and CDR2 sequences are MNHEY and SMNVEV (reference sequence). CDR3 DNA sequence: TGTGCCAGCAAGGACAGGCACTCACCCCTCCACTTT. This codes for CASKDRHSPLHF.

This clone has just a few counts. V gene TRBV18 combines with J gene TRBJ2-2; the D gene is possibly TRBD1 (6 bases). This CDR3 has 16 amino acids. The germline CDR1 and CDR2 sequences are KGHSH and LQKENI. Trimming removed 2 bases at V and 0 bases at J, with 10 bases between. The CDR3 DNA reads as TGTGCCAGCTCACCAAAGGGGGAACCGAACACCGGGGAGCTGTTTTTT. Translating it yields CASSPKGEPNTGELFF.

The CDR3 coding sequence is TGTGCCAGCAGCTTAGGGACAGTGGCCGAGCAGTACTTC. Protein product: CASSLGTVAEQYF. The chain has TRBV11-3 and TRBJ2-7; D may be TRBD1 (6 bases). There are 13 residues in the CDR3. With 1 base removed from V and 6 bases from J, the gap between germline ends came to 10 bases. The germline gives CDR1 SGHNT, CDR2 YENEEA.

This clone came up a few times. The CDR3, as DNA: TGTGCCAGCGGGGCCCTGATCAGTGAGCAGTTCTTC. Translation gives CASGALISEQFF. The chain is built from TRBV28 and TRBJ2-1; D is possibly TRBD1 (5 bases). Germline lookup yields CDR1 MDHEN and CDR2 SYDVKM. V lost 8 bases to trimming and J lost 9 bases, with 14 bases between them. This CDR3 region has 12 residues.

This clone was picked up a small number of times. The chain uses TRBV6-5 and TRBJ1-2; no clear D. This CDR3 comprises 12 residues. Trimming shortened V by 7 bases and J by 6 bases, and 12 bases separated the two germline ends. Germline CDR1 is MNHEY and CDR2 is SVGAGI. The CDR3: CASNAGSDGYTF. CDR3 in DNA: TGTGCCAGCAATGCAGGATCCGATGGCTACACCTTC.

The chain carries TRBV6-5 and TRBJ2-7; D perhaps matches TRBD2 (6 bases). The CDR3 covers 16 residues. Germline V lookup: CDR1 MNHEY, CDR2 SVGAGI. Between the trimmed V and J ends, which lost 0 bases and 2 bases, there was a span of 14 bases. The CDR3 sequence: CASSYSLAAGTYEQYF. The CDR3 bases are TGTGCCAGCAGTTACTCCTTGGCGGCGGGGACCTACGAGCAGTACTTC.

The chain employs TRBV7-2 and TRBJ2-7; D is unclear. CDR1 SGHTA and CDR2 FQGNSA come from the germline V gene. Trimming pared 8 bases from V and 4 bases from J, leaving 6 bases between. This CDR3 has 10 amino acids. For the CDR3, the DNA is TGTGCCAGCGCCAGTTACGAGCAGTACTTC. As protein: CASASYEQYF.

The CDR3 is CASSLGAGGNTEAFF. For the CDR3, the DNA is TGTGCCAGCTCACTAGGAGCAGGGGGGAACACTGAAGCTTTCTTT. The rearrangement links TRBV18 to TRBJ1-1; TRBD1 agrees at 7 bases. From germline, CDR1 is KGHSH and CDR2 LQKENI. V gave up 4 bases and J gave up 1 base; unmatched junction bases: 6. There are 15 residues in the CDR3.